This entry describes one T cell receptor (beta chain). This record belongs to a study of CD8 T cells in Susac syndrome. An input of roughly 0.5 to 1 ug of RNA was subjected to reverse transcription using random hexamers. One entry per CDR3 protein results from TCRdb running MiXCR on the immunoSEQ multiplex PCR reads. The sample holds some 190,000 distinct CDR3 sequences, roughly 92% seen once. Negative isolation was used for CD8+ and CD4+ T cells and FACS enrichment for TEMRA cells. Sequencing was done on a sample of CD4+ T cells from PBMCs. This TCR was sampled from a human donor in good health.

Written as DNA, the CDR3 is TGTGCCAGCAGTCGCGCCGGGACTATCAATGAGCAGTTCTTC. Encoded protein: CASSRAGTINEQFF. This sequence joins TRBV6-5 and TRBJ2-1, with 7 bases lining up with TRBD2. V lost 5 bases and J lost 6; bases outside the gene matches: 7. CDR3 length: 14 residues. Germline V CDR1 and CDR2: MNHEY, SVGAGI.